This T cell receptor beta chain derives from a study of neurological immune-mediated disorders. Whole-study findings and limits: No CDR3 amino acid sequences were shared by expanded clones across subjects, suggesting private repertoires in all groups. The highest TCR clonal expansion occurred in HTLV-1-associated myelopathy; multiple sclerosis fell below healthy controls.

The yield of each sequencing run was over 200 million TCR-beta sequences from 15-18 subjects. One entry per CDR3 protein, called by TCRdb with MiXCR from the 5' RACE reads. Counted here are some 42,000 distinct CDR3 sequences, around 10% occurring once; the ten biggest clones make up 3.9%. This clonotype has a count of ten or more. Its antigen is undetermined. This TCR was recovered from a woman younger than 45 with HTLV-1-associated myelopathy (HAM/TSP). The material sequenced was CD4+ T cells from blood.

This chain's CDR3 is CASRWSSGVSSYNEQFF. The DNA for the CDR3 is TGCGCCAGCAGATGGTCTAGCGGGGTGAGCTCCTACAATGAGCAGTTCTTC. V usage is TRBV5-1 and J usage is TRBJ2-1; 9 nucleotides agree with TRBD2. The germline V gene has CDR1 SGHRS and CDR2 YFSETQ. V shed 5 bases, J shed 0 bases, and the junction held 9 bases outside the gene matches. The CDR3 totals 17 residues.